The 14 T cell receptor beta chains listed next were all sequenced from one sample in a study of T cell responses to AZD1222 COVID-19 vaccine. Only in-frame clones appear in the TCRdb table, and some are missing; sequencing was by immunoSEQ multiplex PCR. The sample holds about 150,000 clones, less than 95% seen once. This material consisted of peripheral blood, taken on day 0 of AZD1222 vaccination. The receptor set was obtained from an adult in good health.

This clone was seen more than once but under ten times. The rearrangement uses TRBV4-2 and TRBJ2-1; D perhaps matches TRBD1 (5 bases). The CDR3 covers 11 residues. V was clipped by 6 bases and J by 6 bases, with 6 bases between them. The germline V gene encodes CDR1 LGHNA and CDR2 YNFKEQ. As DNA, the CDR3 is TGTGCCAGCAGTCAGGGCAATGAGCAGTTCTTC. Protein sequence: CASSQGNEQFF.

The gene calls are TRBV14 and TRBJ2-7; D is uncertain. Germline-derived CDR1 and CDR2 are SGHDN and FVKESK. Trimming removed 0 bases at V and 4 bases at J, with 4 bases between. There are 12 residues in the CDR3. In nucleotides, the CDR3 is TGTGCCAGCAGCCAAGATTATTACGAGCAGTACTTC. This encodes CASSQDYYEQYF. Combining the CDR3 with reference TRBV14 and TRBJ2-7 gives the whole variable domain EAGVTQFPSHSVIEKGQTVTLRCDPISGHDNLYWYRRVMGKEIKFLLHFVKESKQDESGMPNNRFLAERTGGTYSTLKVQPAELEDSGVYFCASSQDYYEQYFGPGTRLTVT.

The gene calls are TRBV7-2 and TRBJ2-5; no firm D call. There are 14 residues in the CDR3. Between the trimmed V and J ends, which lost 0 bases and 1 base, there was a span of 6 bases. Germline lookup yields CDR1 SGHTA and CDR2 FQGNSA. CDR3 residues: CASSLAGFQETQYF. The DNA for the CDR3 is TGTGCCAGCAGCTTAGCGGGGTTCCAAGAGACCCAGTACTTC. Full variable domain (outside the CDR3, taken from reference TRBV7-2 and TRBJ2-5): GAGVSQSPSNKVTEKGKDVELRCDPISGHTALYWYRQSLGQGLEFLIYFQGNSAPDKSGLPSDRFSAERTGGSVSTLTIQRTQQEDSAVYLCASSLAGFQETQYFGPGTRLLVL.

This rearrangement joins TRBV7-9 to TRBJ2-5; D might be TRBD1 (6 bases). The germline gives CDR1 SEHNR, CDR2 FQNEAQ (reference sequence). The germline V and J ends were trimmed by 0 bases and 6 bases, with 11 bases remaining between them. The CDR3 consists of 14 residues. CDR3 amino acids: CASSLAGAEQTQYF. DNA for the CDR3: TGTGCCAGCAGCTTAGCGGGGGCCGAGCAGACCCAGTACTTC.

This chain uses TRBV7-9 with TRBJ1-2, with TRBD1 as a possible D gene (6 bases). The V end was cut by 5 bases, the J end by 0 bases, with 13 bases between. This CDR3 region has 15 residues. The germline gives CDR1 SEHNR, CDR2 FQNEAQ (reference sequence). The CDR3 DNA is TGTGCCAGCAGCCCCGGGGGGCCCGCTAACTATGGCTACACCTTC. Translation gives CASSPGGPANYGYTF. Drawing the rest from reference TRBV7-9 and TRBJ1-2, the complete variable domain is DTGVSQNPRHKITKRGQNVTFRCDPISEHNRLYWYRQTLGQGPEFLTYFQNEAQLEKSRLLSDRFSAERPKGSFSTLEIQRTEQGDSAMYLCASSPGGPANYGYTFGSGTRLTVV.

The chain employs TRBV18 and TRBJ2-6; D uncertain. CDR1 and CDR2 (germline): KGHSH, LQKENI. The length of the CDR3 is 19 residues. V was shortened by 3 bases and J by 0 bases, with 18 bases between the two germline ends. CDR3: CASSPQVRLKNSGANVLTF. The CDR3 DNA reads as TGTGCCAGCTCACCCCAAGTTCGGCTAAAGAACTCTGGGGCCAACGTCCTGACTTTC. The variable domain in full, completed from reference TRBV18 and TRBJ2-6, reads NAGVMQNPRHLVRRRGQEARLRCSPMKGHSHVYWYRQLPEEGLKFMVYLQKENIIDESGMPKERFSAEFPKEGPSILRIQQVVRGDSAAYFCASSPQVRLKNSGANVLTFGAGSRLTVL.

The chain combines TRBV2 with TRBJ2-1; tentative D call: TRBD2 (6 bases). The V and J ends lost 2 bases and 5 bases respectively, with 7 bases between them. Germline V gene data show CDR1 as SNHLY and CDR2 as FYNNEI. This CDR3 is built from 13 residues. This CDR3 is CASSEWGDNEQFF. The DNA of the CDR3 is TGTGCCAGCAGTGAATGGGGGGACAATGAGCAGTTCTTC.

The V and J genes are TRBV7-2 and TRBJ2-3, with 10 bases that match TRBD1. The CDR3 consists of 16 residues. Trimming took 5 bases from V and 4 from J; bases not matched to a gene: 9. Germline V lookup: CDR1 SGHTA, CDR2 FQGNSA. In DNA form, the CDR3 reads TGTGCCAGCAGCATCTGGGACAGGGGAGTGTCAGATACGCAGTATTTT. It is translated as CASSIWDRGVSDTQYF. Filled out from reference TRBV7-2 and TRBJ2-3, the complete variable domain reads GAGVSQSPSNKVTEKGKDVELRCDPISGHTALYWYRQSLGQGLEFLIYFQGNSAPDKSGLPSDRFSAERTGGSVSTLTIQRTQQEDSAVYLCASSIWDRGVSDTQYFGPGTRLTVL.

This chain links TRBV14 with TRBJ1-1; no firm D call. Deletions cut 4 bases from V and 3 bases from J, with 12 bases between. There are 14 residues in the CDR3. CDR1 is SGHDN and CDR2 is FVKESK in the germline V gene. The CDR3 DNA sequence: TGTGCCAGCAGCCGATCACTAGGTTACACTGAAGCTTTCTTT. It encodes CASSRSLGYTEAFF.

This clone appeared once. V gene TRBV24-1 combines with J gene TRBJ1-5; TRBD1 is a possible D gene (6 bases). Trimming removed 2 bases at V and 2 bases at J, with 18 bases between. The CDR3 covers 18 residues. Per the germline V gene, CDR1 is KGHDR and CDR2 is SFDVKD. The DNA for the CDR3 is TGTGCCACCAGTGATTCGGGGGGCGGTCTAAATGGCAATCAGCCCCAGCATTTT. It translates to CATSDSGGGLNGNQPQHF.

This clone was picked up one time. The V gene is TRBV20-1, the J gene TRBJ1-2; 7 nucleotides line up with TRBD1. The V gene end was trimmed by 3 bases and the J gene end by 4 bases; junction bases not matched to a gene: 5. CDR1 DFQATT and CDR2 SNEGSKA come from the germline V gene (reference sequence). The CDR3 contains 13 residues. The chain's CDR3 is CSASGDRVYGYTF. Here the CDR3 DNA reads TGCAGTGCTAGTGGCGACAGGGTCTATGGCTACACCTTC.

The gene calls are TRBV28 and TRBJ2-7; D is undetermined. Per germline, CDR1 MDHEN and CDR2 SYDVKM. Trimming stripped 6 bases from V and 3 bases from J, with 9 bases between. The CDR3 runs to 12 residues. This CDR3 is CASSSSRYEQYF. The DNA of the CDR3 is TGTGCCAGCAGCTCCTCCCGCTACGAGCAGTACTTC.

V and J are TRBV28 and TRBJ1-2; D is undetermined. V dropped 4 bases and J dropped 4 bases, with 13 bases sitting between them. The CDR3 totals 14 residues. The germline V gene has CDR1 MDHEN and CDR2 SYDVKM. The CDR3 here is CASSSAGRFYGYTF. In DNA, the CDR3 is TGTGCCAGCAGTTCCGCGGGCAGGTTCTATGGCTACACCTTC.

The chain uses TRBV28 and TRBJ2-3; 7 positions match TRBD1. The V segment lost 3 bases and the J segment 0 bases; nucleotides outside the gene matches: 3. Germline V gene lookup returns CDR1 MDHEN and CDR2 SYDVKM. The CDR3 runs 15 residues. The CDR3 DNA follows: TGTGCCAGCAGTTTTACAGGGGCGAGCACAGATACGCAGTATTTT. As protein: CASSFTGASTDTQYF.